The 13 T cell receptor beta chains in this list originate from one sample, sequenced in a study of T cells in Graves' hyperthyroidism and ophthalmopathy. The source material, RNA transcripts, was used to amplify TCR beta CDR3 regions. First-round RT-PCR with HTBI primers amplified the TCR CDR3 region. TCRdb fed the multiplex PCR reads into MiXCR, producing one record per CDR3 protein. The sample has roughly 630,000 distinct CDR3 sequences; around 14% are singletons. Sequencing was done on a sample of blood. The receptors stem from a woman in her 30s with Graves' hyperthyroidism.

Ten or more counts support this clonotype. CDR3 DNA: TGTGCCAGCGGGCCGGGACCTAGGAACACTGAAGCTTTCTTT. Encoded protein: CASGPGPRNTEAFF. V and J are TRBV12-3 or TRBV12-4 and TRBJ1-1; a possible D gene is TRBD1 (5 bases). V was clipped by 8 bases and J by 1 base, with 14 bases between them. There are 14 residues in the CDR3.

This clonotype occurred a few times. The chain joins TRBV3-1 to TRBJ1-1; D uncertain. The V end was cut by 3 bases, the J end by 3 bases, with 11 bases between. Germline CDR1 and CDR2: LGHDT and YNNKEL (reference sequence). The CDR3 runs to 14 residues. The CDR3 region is CASSHDGEYTEAFF. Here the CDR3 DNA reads TGTGCCAGCAGCCACGACGGGGAGTACACTGAAGCTTTCTTT.

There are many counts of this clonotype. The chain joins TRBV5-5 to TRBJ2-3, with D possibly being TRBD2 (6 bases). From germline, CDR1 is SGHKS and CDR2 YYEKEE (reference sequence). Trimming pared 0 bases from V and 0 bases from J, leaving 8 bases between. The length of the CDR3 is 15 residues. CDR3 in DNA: TGTGCCAGCAGCTTGGCCGGGACTAGCACAGATACGCAGTATTTT. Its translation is CASSLAGTSTDTQYF.

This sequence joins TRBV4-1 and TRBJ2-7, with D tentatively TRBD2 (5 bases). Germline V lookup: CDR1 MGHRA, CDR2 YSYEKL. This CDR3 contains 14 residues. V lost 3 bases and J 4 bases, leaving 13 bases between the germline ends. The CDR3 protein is CASSHRILAYEQYF. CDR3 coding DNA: TGCGCCAGCAGCCACAGAATCCTAGCTTACGAGCAGTACTTC.

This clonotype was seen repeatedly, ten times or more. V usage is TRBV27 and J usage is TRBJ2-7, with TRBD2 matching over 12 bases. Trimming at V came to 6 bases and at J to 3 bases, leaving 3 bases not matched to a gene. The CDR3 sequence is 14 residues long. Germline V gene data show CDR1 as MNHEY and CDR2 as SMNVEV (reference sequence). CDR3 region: CASRGLAGFYEQYF. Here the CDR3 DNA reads TGTGCCAGCAGAGGACTAGCGGGGTTCTACGAGCAGTACTTC.

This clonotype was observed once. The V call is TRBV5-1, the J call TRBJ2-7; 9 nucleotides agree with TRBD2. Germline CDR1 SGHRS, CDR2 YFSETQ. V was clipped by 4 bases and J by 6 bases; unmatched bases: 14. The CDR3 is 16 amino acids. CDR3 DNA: TGCGCCAGCAGCCAATTTAGCGGGAGCCCGGGTCCCGAGCAGTACTTC. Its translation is CASSQFSGSPGPEQYF.

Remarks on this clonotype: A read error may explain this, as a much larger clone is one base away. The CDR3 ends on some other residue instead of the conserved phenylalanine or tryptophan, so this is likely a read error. CDR3 in amino acids: CASMARGNTEAFL. The DNA of the CDR3 is TGTGCCAGCATGGCCCGGGGAAACACTGAAGCTTTCCTT. The chain links TRBV11-2 to TRBJ1-1; D is unresolved. Trimming cost V 7 bases and J 2 bases, with 11 bases left between them. The CDR3 totals 13 residues. The germline CDR1 and CDR2 sequences are SGHAT and FQNNGV.

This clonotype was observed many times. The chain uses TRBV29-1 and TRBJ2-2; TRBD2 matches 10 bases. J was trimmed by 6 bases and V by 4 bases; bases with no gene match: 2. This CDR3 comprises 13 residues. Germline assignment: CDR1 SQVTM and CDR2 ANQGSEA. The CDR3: CSVGLAGAGELFF. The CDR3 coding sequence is TGCAGCGTTGGGCTAGCGGGAGCCGGGGAGCTGTTTTTT.

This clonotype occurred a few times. CDR3 in DNA: TGTGCCAGCAGTGATATCGACGCGTACGAGCAGTACTTC. Translation: CASSDIDAYEQYF. This chain connects TRBV6-1 to TRBJ2-7, with D uncertain. With 3 bases removed from V and 4 bases from J, the gap between germline ends came to 10 bases. CDR3 size: 13 residues. Germline CDR1 and CDR2: MNHNS and SASEGT.

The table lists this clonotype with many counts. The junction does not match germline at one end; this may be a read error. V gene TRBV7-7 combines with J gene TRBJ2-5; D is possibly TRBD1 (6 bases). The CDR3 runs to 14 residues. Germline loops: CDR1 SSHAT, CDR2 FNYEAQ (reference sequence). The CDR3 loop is CASKAGVSQETQYF. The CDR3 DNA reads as TGTGCTAGCAAGGCAGGGGTGTCCCAAGAGACCCAGTACTTC.

The CDR3 loop is CASKGGQGDEKLFF. The DNA of the CDR3 is TGTGCCAGCAAGGGAGGACAGGGGGATGAAAAACTGTTTTTT. The gene calls are TRBV2 and TRBJ1-4; TRBD1 matches at 10 bases. J gave up 6 bases and V 7 bases, and 5 bases lay outside the gene matches. Germline V gene sequence: CDR1 SNHLY, CDR2 FYNNEI. CDR3 length: 14 amino acids.

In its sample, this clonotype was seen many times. The CDR3 region has the DNA TGTGCCAGCACTAGAGAGGGGGCACCGGCTTTCTTT. This translates into CASTREGAPAFF. The chain joins TRBV7-2 to TRBJ1-1; 7 bases fit TRBD1. After removal of 7 bases from V and 11 bases from J, the junction contained 10 bases not matched to a gene. CDR1 and CDR2 (germline): SGHTA, FQGNSA. The CDR3 length is 12 residues. Combining the CDR3 with reference TRBV7-2 and TRBJ1-1 gives the whole variable domain GAGVSQSPSNKVTEKGKDVELRCDPISGHTALYWYRQSLGQGLEFLIYFQGNSAPDKSGLPSDRFSAERTGGSVSTLTIQRTQQEDSAVYLCASTREGAPAFFGQGTRLTVV.

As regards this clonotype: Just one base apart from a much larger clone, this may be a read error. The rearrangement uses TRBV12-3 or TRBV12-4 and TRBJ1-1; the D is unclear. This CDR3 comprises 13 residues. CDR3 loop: CASSFGPPTEASF. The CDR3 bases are TGTGCCAGCAGTTTCGGGCCTCCCACTGAAGCTTCCTTT.